The rows below give T cell receptor beta chains drawn from one sample of a study of cytomegalovirus exposure and HLA in healthy donors. The data were produced by immunoSEQ multiplex PCR, yet TCRdb's version contains in-frame clones alone and is incomplete. This table has around 100,000 clones, 55% to 85% appearing once. Sequenced: PBMCs. These TCRs come from a woman younger than 35 in good health and CMV-seropositive. Both conserved end residues are part of each CDR3. The D gene is left open where the match is weak. Some rows mark clone size as missing; the rest say once, few, many or name a class of expanded clone.

J gene | D gene | V gene | clone size | CDR3 protein | CDR3 DNA
TRBJ1-1 | TRBD1 | TRBV27 | . | CASRRQGTSLTEAFF | TGTGCCAGCAGGAGACAGGGGACCAGCCTCACTGAAGCTTTCTTT
TRBJ1-6 | TRBD1 | TRBV19 | few | CASSISGTGVNSPLHF | TGTGCCAGTAGTATTAGCGGGACAGGGGTAAATTCACCCCTCCACTTT
TRBJ2-7 | . | TRBV11-2 | . | CASSLVAASYEQYF | TGTGCCAGCAGCTTAGTTGCGGCCTCCTACGAGCAGTACTTC
TRBJ1-4 | TRBD1 | TRBV6-1 | . | CASSSDRGDEKLFF | TGTGCCAGCAGTTCGGACAGGGGAGATGAAAAACTGTTTTTT
TRBJ2-4 | . | TRBV7-9 | . | CASSPPGENIQYF | TGTGCCAGCAGCCCGCCCGGGGAAAACATTCAGTACTTC
TRBJ1-2 | TRBD1 | TRBV5-4 | . | CASSPDPTGEDGYTF | TGTGCCAGCAGCCCCGACCCGACAGGGGAGGATGGCTACACCTTC
TRBJ2-5 | TRBD1 | TRBV9 | once | CASSVAVGGGETQYF | TGTGCCAGCAGCGTAGCGGTAGGGGGCGGAGAGACCCAGTACTTC
TRBJ1-3 | TRBD1 | TRBV13 | . | CASSLSGGSGNTIYF | TGTGCCAGCAGCTTATCAGGGGGCTCTGGAAACACCATATATTTT
TRBJ2-7 | . | TRBV5-8 | . | CASSSPSEQYF | TGTGCCAGCAGCTCCCCCAGCGAGCAGTACTTC
TRBJ1-5 | . | TRBV5-6 | once | CASSLGQTGPQHF | TGTGCCAGCAGCTTGGGACAGACGGGGCCCCAGCATTTT
TRBJ2-5 | TRBD1 | TRBV9 | . | CASSLGQGKETQYF | TGTGCCAGCAGCTTGGGACAGGGCAAAGAGACCCAGTACTTC
TRBJ1-6 | . | TRBV6-5 | . | CASRPPQGNNSPLHF | TGTGCCAGCCGACCCCCCCAGGGTAATAATTCACCCCTCCACTTT
TRBJ1-4 | TRBD1 | TRBV28 | . | CASSAPDRGEDEKLFF | TGTGCCAGCAGTGCCCCAGACAGGGGAGAGGATGAAAAACTGTTTTTT
TRBJ2-7 | TRBD2 | TRBV7-2 | . | CASSSASGTSYEQYF | TGTGCCAGCAGCTCCGCTAGCGGTACCTCCTACGAGCAGTACTTC
TRBJ1-1 | . | TRBV11-2 | . | CASSLDVTRVKAFF | TGTGCCAGCAGCTTAGACGTGACCCGGGTAAAAGCTTTCTTT
TRBJ2-2 | TRBD2 | TRBV9 | . | CASSVVERGTGELFF | TGTGCCAGCAGCGTAGTGGAGCGGGGCACCGGGGAGCTGTTTTTT
TRBJ2-7 | TRBD1 | TRBV5-1 | . | CASSLGNRDRRAYEQYF | TGCGCCAGCAGCTTGGGGAACCGGGACAGGAGGGCCTACGAGCAGTACTTC
TRBJ2-5 | TRBD2 | TRBV7-2 | . | CASSSSGGPTETQYF | TGTGCCAGCAGCTCTAGCGGGGGGCCGACCGAGACCCAGTACTTC
TRBJ1-1 | . | TRBV7-2 | . | CASSLPSGGDTEAFF | TGTGCCAGCAGCTTACCCTCTGGCGGTGACACTGAAGCTTTCTTT
TRBJ2-1 | TRBD2 | TRBV6-5 | . | CASFAGGDDEQFF | TGTGCCAGCTTTGCGGGAGGCGACGATGAGCAGTTCTTC
TRBJ2-1 | TRBD2 | TRBV4-1 | . | CASSQGDGRGYNEQFF | TGCGCCAGCAGCCAAGGGGATGGGAGGGGCTACAATGAGCAGTTCTTC
TRBJ2-1 | . | TRBV27 | . | CASSSGSGTYNEQFF | TGTGCCAGCAGTTCAGGTAGCGGAACATACAATGAGCAGTTCTTC
TRBJ2-7 | TRBD1 | TRBV6-6 | . | CASSYSGTVSYEQYF | TGTGCCAGCAGTTACTCTGGGACAGTCTCCTACGAGCAGTACTTC
TRBJ2-5 | . | TRBV7-3 | . | CASSAKRSYQETQYF | TGTGCCAGCAGCGCAAAAAGGAGTTATCAAGAGACCCAGTACTTC
TRBJ2-7 | TRBD2 | TRBV5-5 | . | CASSLAGGSSYEQYF | TGTGCCAGCAGCTTGGCGGGCGGGAGCTCCTACGAGCAGTACTTC
TRBJ1-2 | TRBD1 | TRBV6-6 | . | CASTTTDRGYGHGYTF | TGTGCCAGCACTACTACCGACAGGGGGTATGGTCATGGCTACACCTTC
TRBJ1-3 | . | TRBV19 | . | CASSTVSGNTIYF | TGTGCCAGTAGTACAGTATCCGGAAACACCATATATTTT
TRBJ2-1 | TRBD1 | TRBV13 | . | CASSLQGESYNEQFF | TGTGCCAGCAGCTTACAGGGGGAGTCCTACAATGAGCAGTTCTTC
TRBJ2-2 | . | TRBV5-6 | few | CASSFLGFSGTGELFF | TGTGCCAGCAGCTTTTTAGGGTTTTCGGGGACCGGGGAGCTGTTTTTT
TRBJ2-1 | TRBD2 | TRBV5-1 | . | CASSLAPLAGGYEQFF | TGCGCCAGCAGCTTGGCCCCACTAGCGGGGGGGTATGAGCAGTTCTTC
TRBJ1-6 | . | TRBV15 | . | CATRAPELGNNSPLHF | TGTGCCACCAGGGCCCCGGAACTAGGAAATAATTCACCCCTCCACTTT
TRBJ2-7 | TRBD2 | TRBV7-9 | . | CSSSSRPAGIYYEQYF | TGTTCCAGCAGCTCCAGGCCAGCGGGGATTTACTACGAGCAGTACTTC
TRBJ2-1 | . | TRBV11-3 | . | CASSLGTPTYNEQFF | TGTGCCAGCAGCTTAGGGACTCCGACCTACAATGAGCAGTTCTTC